This entry lists 14 T cell receptor beta chains sequenced from one sample in a study of CD8 T cells in ankylosing spondylitis. MiXCR, applied by TCRdb to the 5' RACE reads, yields one record per CDR3 protein. This sample has roughly 230,000 distinct CDR3 sequences; over 7% occur once, and the top ten carry roughly 5%. Sequencing was done on a sample of blood, either unsorted or a sorted T cell fraction (not recorded which). All receptors derive from a female donor with ankylosing spondylitis or in good health (not recorded which).

This clonotype was detected many times. The V call is TRBV2, the J call TRBJ2-5; a weak D match, TRBD2 (6 bases). This CDR3 region has 14 residues. The germline gives CDR1 SNHLY, CDR2 FYNNEI. V was shortened by 4 bases and J by 5 bases, with 14 bases between the two germline ends. This CDR3 is CASSGTMASETQYF. The DNA of the CDR3 is TGTGCCAGCAGTGGGACTATGGCTTCTGAGACCCAGTACTTC.

V is TRBV27 and J is TRBJ2-1; unclear D gene. The CDR3 consists of 13 residues. The germline gives CDR1 MNHEY, CDR2 SMNVEV (reference sequence). V was shortened by 3 bases and J by 4 bases, with 7 bases between the two germline ends. DNA of the CDR3: TGTGCCAGCAGTTTCCCGCTTTACAATGAGCAGTTCTTC. As protein: CASSFPLYNEQFF.

This clonotype was observed many times. The chain joins TRBV4-3 to TRBJ1-5; D might be TRBD1 (5 bases). Germline V lookup: CDR1 LGHNA, CDR2 YSLEER. The length of the CDR3 is 12 residues. V dropped 11 bases and J dropped 5 bases, with 13 bases sitting between them. The CDR3 nucleotides are TGCGCCGGGGCGGTGGTGGATCAGCCCCAGCATTTT. Amino acid sequence: CAGAVVDQPQHF.

The rearrangement joins TRBV5-6 to TRBJ2-7, with D perhaps matching TRBD2 (5 bases). Germline V gene sequence: CDR1 SGHDT, CDR2 YYEEEE. Trimming shortened V by 7 bases and J by 3 bases, and 11 bases separated the two germline ends. The CDR3 length is 12 residues. This CDR3 is CASGGWGYEQYF. CDR3 nucleotides: TGTGCCAGCGGAGGTTGGGGCTACGAGCAGTACTTC. The entire variable domain, with the rest obtained from reference TRBV5-6 and TRBJ2-7, is as follows: DAGVTQSPTHLIKTRGQQVTLRCSPKSGHDTVSWYQQALGQGPQFIFQYYEEEERQRGNFPDRFSGHQFPNYSSELNVNALLLGDSALYLCASGGWGYEQYFGPGTRLTVT.

At least ten counts were recorded for this clonotype. This chain joins TRBV6-1 and TRBJ1-6; TRBD1 matches 10 bases. This CDR3 contains 17 residues. Losses at the gene ends were 6 bases for V and 7 bases for J; bases not matched to a gene: 12. CDR1 is MNHNS and CDR2 is SASEGT in the germline V gene. The CDR3 protein is CASRATPGQGPNSPLHF. The DNA for the CDR3 is TGTGCCAGCAGGGCGACGCCGGGACAGGGGCCCAATTCACCCCTCCACTTT.

This clonotype was observed at least ten times. J is TRBJ2-7 and V is TRBV20-1, with D unclear. The germline V gene has CDR1 DFQATT and CDR2 SNEGSKA (reference sequence). This CDR3 has 13 amino acids. Trimming removed 5 bases at V and 4 bases at J, with 15 bases between. This chain's CDR3 is CSAPDHEGYEQYF. CDR3 coding DNA: TGCAGTGCTCCTGACCATGAAGGGTACGAGCAGTACTTC.

This clonotype was seen repeatedly, ten times or more. The rearrangement links TRBV7-2 to TRBJ2-1; 9 bases are shared with TRBD2. CDR1 and CDR2 from the germline V gene are SGHTA and FQGNSA. The CDR3 consists of 19 residues. V lost 0 bases and J lost 0; bases outside the gene matches: 9. The CDR3 region has the DNA TGTGCCAGCAGCTTAGCCCCCAGGACTAGCGCCAGCTCCTACAATGAGCAGTTCTTC. Its protein is CASSLAPRTSASSYNEQFF.

This clonotype was recorded at least ten times. A junction end diverges from the germline sequence, so it may reflect a read error. This chain uses TRBV12-3 or TRBV12-4 with TRBJ2-7; 8 bases align to TRBD2. The CDR3 is 13 residues long. CDR3 sequence: CASSLSWGLGPHF. CDR3 sequence (DNA): TGTGCCAGCAGCCTTAGCTGGGGACTAGGGCCTCACTTC.

This clonotype was counted ten times or more. The V call is TRBV10-3, the J call TRBJ2-7; D not resolved. The V and J ends lost 3 bases and 3 bases respectively, with 6 bases between them. The CDR3 is 12 amino acids. The germline V gene has CDR1 ENHRY and CDR2 SYGVKD. The CDR3 loop reads CAISEGGYEQYF. The DNA of the CDR3 is TGTGCCATCAGTGAAGGTGGCTACGAGCAGTACTTC.

This clonotype was seen repeatedly, ten times or more. The V gene is TRBV5-1, the J gene TRBJ2-3; no firm D call. This CDR3 is built from 14 residues. Germline CDR1 and CDR2: SGHRS and YFSETQ. V lost 0 bases to trimming and J lost 3 bases, with 8 bases between them. The CDR3, as DNA: TGCGCCAGCAGCTTGGAAGTCTCGACAGATACGCAGTATTTT. This encodes CASSLEVSTDTQYF.

This clonotype has ten or more counts. The CDR3 DNA sequence: TGTGCCAGCAGCCAAGGAGGTCTCCTGGGTGGTGGCTACACCTTC. As protein: CASSQGGLLGGGYTF. The genes are TRBV3-1 and TRBJ1-2; D is unresolved. Germline CDR1 reads LGHDT; CDR2 reads YNNKEL (reference sequence). Trimming removed 1 base from V and 7 bases from J, with 16 bases in between. The CDR3 extends over 15 amino acids.

This clonotype was counted many times. The rearrangement uses TRBV12-3 or TRBV12-4 and TRBJ2-3; D possibly corresponds to TRBD1 (6 bases). The length of the CDR3 is 15 residues. With 6 bases removed from V and 0 bases from J, the gap between germline ends came to 13 bases. The CDR3 DNA follows: TGTGCCAGCAGGTCGTGGGGGCAGAGCACAGATACGCAGTATTTT. Amino acid sequence: CASRSWGQSTDTQYF.

This clonotype occurred many times. The chain employs TRBV13 and TRBJ1-3, with a possible D match to TRBD1 (5 bases). Trimming took off 5 bases at V and 0 bases at J, with 11 bases between the two ends. The length of the CDR3 is 15 residues. Germline assignment: CDR1 PRHDT and CDR2 FYEKMQ (reference sequence). The chain's CDR3 is CASSPGRTSGNTIYF. CDR3 sequence (DNA): TGTGCCAGCAGCCCGGGACGGACCTCTGGAAACACCATATATTTT.

The chain is built from TRBV11-2 and TRBJ1-1; D uncertain. The CDR3 loop spans 13 amino acids. The V gene's germline CDR1 is SGHAT and CDR2 FQNNGV. V lost 2 bases and J 4 bases, leaving 8 bases between the germline ends. CDR3 sequence reads: CASSLRQATEAFF. As DNA, the CDR3 is TGTGCCAGCAGCTTACGGCAGGCCACTGAAGCTTTCTTT.